The rows below give T cell receptor beta chains drawn from one sample of a study of blood T cell repertoires in COVID-19. Produced via immunoSEQ multiplex PCR; TCRdb's table is partial and in-frame only. The data contain approximately 38,000 clones, 75% to 90% of them singletons. The sequencing input was peripheral blood. Receptor source: a man younger than 45 with active or convalescent COVID-19. Each CDR3 is given with its conserved first and last residue. The order of the fields is J gene, clone size, D gene, V gene, CDR3 protein, CDR3 DNA. A D gene is named only where the DNA matches it firmly. Clone size is not always given. Where it is, it says once, few, many or a class for expanded clones.

TRBJ1-2	NA	TRBD1	TRBV27	CASSRFTGTGRNGYTF	TGTGCCAGCAGTAGATTCACCGGGACAGGGAGGAATGGCTACACCTTC
TRBJ1-3	NA	TRBD1	TRBV7-9	CASSPTGEGNTIYF	TGTGCCAGCAGCCCGACAGGGGAGGGAAACACCATATATTTT
TRBJ2-1	NA	TRBD2	TRBV9	CASSVTSGDYNEQFF	TGTGCCAGCAGCGTGACTAGCGGCGACTACAATGAGCAGTTCTTC
TRBJ1-2	NA	NA	TRBV7-8	CASSLGVRKGYGYTF	TGTGCCAGCAGCTTAGGGGTCCGTAAGGGGTATGGCTACACCTTC
TRBJ2-2	once	NA	TRBV7-9	CASSLAGGNGELFF	TGTGCCAGCAGCTTAGCGGGGGGAAACGGGGAGCTGTTTTTT
TRBJ1-5	NA	NA	TRBV6-6	CASGDPHHQPQHF	TGTGCCAGCGGAGACCCGCACCATCAGCCCCAGCATTTT
TRBJ2-1	NA	TRBD2	TRBV5-1	CASSLEGGLAGYNEQFF	TGCGCCAGCAGCTTGGAAGGGGGGCTAGCGGGGTACAATGAGCAGTTCTTC
TRBJ2-2	NA	TRBD1	TRBV15	CATSKFSGGGNIGELFF	TGTGCCACCAGCAAATTTTCAGGGGGTGGAAATATCGGGGAGCTGTTTTTT
TRBJ1-2	once	TRBD1	TRBV18	CASSPSQGNYGYTF	TGTGCCAGCTCACCTTCACAGGGGAACTATGGCTACACCTTC
TRBJ1-1	NA	TRBD1	TRBV12-3/TRBV12-4	CASRARTGEAFF	TGTGCCAGCAGGGCGCGGACAGGTGAAGCTTTCTTT
TRBJ1-2	NA	NA	TRBV24-1	CATSKAGGLGYTF	TGTGCCACCAGTAAAGCAGGAGGGCTTGGCTACACCTTC
TRBJ1-1	few	NA	TRBV11-2	CASSLGQGNTEAFF	TGTGCCAGCAGCTTGGGGCAGGGGAACACTGAAGCTTTCTTT
TRBJ1-5	NA	NA	TRBV27	CASSFDRHQPQHF	TGTGCCAGCAGTTTTGACAGGCATCAGCCCCAGCATTTT
TRBJ2-1	NA	TRBD2	TRBV12-5	CASGSGEGGTSYNEQFF	TGTGCTAGTGGTTCCGGGGAGGGCGGTACCTCCTACAATGAGCAGTTCTTC
TRBJ2-1	NA	TRBD1	TRBV7-6	CASSLVPGTGGKNEQFF	TGTGCCAGCAGCTTAGTCCCCGGGACAGGGGGCAAGAATGAGCAGTTCTTC
TRBJ1-1	NA	NA	TRBV7-9	CASRYDKVLGNTEAFF	TGTGCCAGCAGGTACGACAAGGTTCTTGGGAACACTGAAGCTTTCTTT
TRBJ2-3	few	TRBD2	TRBV6-4	CASSEAGGTDTQYF	TGTGCCAGCAGTGAAGCGGGAGGCACAGATACGCAGTATTTT